These 15 T cell receptor beta chains were all obtained from the same sample, sequenced in a study of OX40 agonist ivuxolimab in advanced cancers. Generated by immunoSEQ multiplex PCR, the TCRdb table keeps only in-frame clones and is missing some. This table holds 50,000 to 60,000 clones, about 86% found once. This specimen was CD4+ or CD8+ T cells sorted from blood, taken in a trial of the OX40 agonist ivuxolimab. The receptors stem from an adult with an advanced solid tumor such as melanoma, head and neck, liver or kidney cancer.

This chain uses TRBV25-1 with TRBJ1-2; 8 nucleotides agree with TRBD1. Germline lookup yields CDR1 MGHDK and CDR2 SYGVNS. Germline trimming cut 7 bases from V and 8 bases from J; bases unmatched to any gene: 18. The CDR3 contains 16 residues. In nucleotides, the CDR3 is TGTGCCAGCATCGGGACAGGAGTCCCAGGGCCGCAGGGCTACACCTTC. This encodes CASIGTGVPGPQGYTF.

V usage is TRBV4-2 and J usage is TRBJ1-2; no firm D call. Looked up from germline, CDR1 is LGHNA and CDR2 is YNFKEQ. The V and J ends lost 5 bases and 5 bases respectively, with 18 bases between them. The CDR3 covers 15 residues. The CDR3 DNA reads as TGTGCCAGCAGCAAGGCGGGATCCCTCCAGTATGGCTACACCTTC. This translates into CASSKAGSLQYGYTF.

The V call is TRBV19, the J call TRBJ2-3; tentatively, D is TRBD1 (6 bases). The CDR3 consists of 16 residues. Germline-derived CDR1 and CDR2 are LNHDA and SQIVND (reference sequence). Trimming stripped 7 bases from V and 0 bases from J, with 17 bases between. This CDR3 is CASKMDRRASTDTQYF. In DNA, the CDR3 is TGTGCCAGTAAAATGGACAGACGCGCAAGCACAGATACGCAGTATTTT.

J is TRBJ2-3 and V is TRBV6-6; 12 bases align to TRBD1. Germline-derived CDR1 and CDR2 are MNHNY and SVGAGI (reference sequence). J was trimmed by 5 bases and V by 6 bases; bases with no gene match: 6. The CDR3 spans 15 residues. The CDR3 nucleotides read TGTGCCAGCAGGCCGGGACAGGGGGCAGGAGATACGCAGTATTTT. This sequence encodes CASRPGQGAGDTQYF.

V and J are TRBV28 and TRBJ2-2; TRBD2 might be the D (5 bases). This CDR3 spans 14 amino acids. Germline V CDR1 and CDR2: MDHEN, SYDVKM. The germline V and J ends were trimmed by 2 bases and 6 bases, with 10 bases remaining between them. The CDR3 reads CASSLPAGAGELFF. CDR3 nucleotide sequence: TGTGCCAGCAGTTTACCCGCCGGGGCCGGGGAGCTGTTTTTT.

V gene TRBV5-5 combines with J gene TRBJ2-3; D is unclear. Germline CDR1 and CDR2: SGHKS and YYEKEE (reference sequence). With 1 base removed from V and 2 bases from J, the gap between germline ends came to 11 bases. The CDR3 has 15 amino acids. The CDR3 DNA reads TGTGCCAGCAGCTTGCAGTGGGCTAACACAGATACGCAGTATTTT. This sequence encodes CASSLQWANTDTQYF.

The genes are TRBV19 and TRBJ2-5; D is possibly TRBD1 or TRBD2 (7 bases each). The closer fit of TRBJ2-7 to the DNA end suggests the J call may be wrong. The length of the CDR3 is 17 residues. Germline V gene data show CDR1 as LNHDA and CDR2 as SQIVND (reference sequence). CDR3 DNA: TGTGCCAGTAGCTGGGGGGGATTTTCGGGACAGAGCTACGAGCAGTACTTC. Amino acid sequence: CASSWGGFSGQSYEQYF.

The chain links TRBV19 to TRBJ2-2; 9 bases map to TRBD1. Germline V gene lookup returns CDR1 LNHDA and CDR2 SQIVND (reference sequence). The CDR3 extends over 14 amino acids. The V and J ends lost 7 bases and 7 bases, in that order; junction bases with no gene match: 7. The CDR3 nucleotides are TGTGCCAGTACCTGGACAGGGGCCGACGGGGAGCTGTTTTTT. Its translation is CASTWTGADGELFF.

In the case of this clone: Other DNA sequences in the same sample also yield this CDR3. This rearrangement joins TRBV20-1 to TRBJ2-7, with 7 bases that match TRBD1. The CDR3 length is 11 residues. The V gene's germline CDR1 is DFQATT and CDR2 SNEGSKA (reference sequence). The CDR3 nucleotides are TGCAGCGGGACAGACTCCTACGAGCAGTACTTC. The encoded protein is CSGTDSYEQYF.

J is TRBJ2-1 and V is TRBV7-9, with D uncertain. The germline V gene has CDR1 SEHNR and CDR2 FQNEAQ (reference sequence). V was shortened by 4 bases and J by 4 bases, with 17 bases between the two germline ends. The CDR3 length is 16 residues. As DNA, the CDR3 is TGTGCCAGCAGCTCAACGGGCCCCAGGTCTTACAATGAGCAGTTCTTC. Protein sequence: CASSSTGPRSYNEQFF.

V and J are TRBV5-1 and TRBJ2-1; D is unresolved. This CDR3 is 14 amino acids long. V lost 4 bases and J lost 1, with 9 bases in between. Germline V gene lookup returns CDR1 SGHRS and CDR2 YFSETQ. As DNA, the CDR3 is TGCGCCAGCAGCCCCCACGGTTCCTACAATGAGCAGTTCTTC. Its protein is CASSPHGSYNEQFF.

The chain is built from TRBV28 and TRBJ1-5; D call uncertain. Trimming removed 7 bases from V and 2 bases from J, with 12 bases in between. Germline V gene sequence: CDR1 MDHEN, CDR2 SYDVKM. This CDR3 is built from 14 residues. The CDR3 reads CASKAGFGNQPQHF. CDR3 nucleotide sequence: TGTGCCAGCAAAGCGGGGTTCGGCAATCAGCCCCAGCATTTT.

CDR3 DNA sequence: TGTGCCAGCAGCTTAGAGGAGGGCTCCTACGAGCAGTACTTC. Amino acid sequence: CASSLEEGSYEQYF. The V gene is TRBV7-8, the J gene TRBJ2-5, with a possible D match to TRBD2 (6 bases). The end of the DNA aligns better with TRBJ2-7, so the J call may be wrong. In germline, CDR1 is SGHVS, CDR2 FQNEAQ. CDR3 length: 14 residues.

J is TRBJ2-1 and V is TRBV2; 9 nucleotides align to TRBD1. Trimming removed 3 bases from V and 6 bases from J; junction bases left unmatched: 6. Looked up from germline, CDR1 is SNHLY and CDR2 is FYNNEI. The CDR3 sequence is 15 residues long. The CDR3 here is CASSDQDRGPNEQFF. The DNA for the CDR3 is TGTGCCAGCAGTGATCAGGACAGGGGCCCCAATGAGCAGTTCTTC.

This rearrangement joins TRBV14 to TRBJ2-7; D may match TRBD1 or TRBD2 (6 bases each). Trimming removed 0 bases at V and 1 base at J, with 10 bases between. CDR3 length: 15 residues. Germline-derived CDR1 and CDR2 are SGHDN and FVKESK. The CDR3: CASSQDRGLSYEQYF. CDR3 nucleotides: TGTGCCAGCAGCCAAGACAGGGGACTTTCCTACGAGCAGTACTTC.